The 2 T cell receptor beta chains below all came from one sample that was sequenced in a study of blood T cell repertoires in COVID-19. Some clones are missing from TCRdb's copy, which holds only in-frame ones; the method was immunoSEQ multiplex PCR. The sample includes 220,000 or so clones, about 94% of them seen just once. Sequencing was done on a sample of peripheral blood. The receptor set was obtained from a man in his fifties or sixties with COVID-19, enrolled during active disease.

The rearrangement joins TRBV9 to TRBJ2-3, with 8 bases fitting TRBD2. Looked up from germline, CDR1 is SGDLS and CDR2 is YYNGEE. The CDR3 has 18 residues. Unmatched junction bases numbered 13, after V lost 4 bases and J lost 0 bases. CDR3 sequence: CASSPSKIAGPSTDTQYF. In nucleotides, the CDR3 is TGTGCCAGCAGCCCCTCGAAAATAGCGGGGCCAAGCACAGATACGCAGTATTTT. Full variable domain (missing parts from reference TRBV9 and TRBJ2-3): DSGVTQTPKHLITATGQRVTLRCSPRSGDLSVYWYQQSLDQGLQFLIQYYNGEERAKGNILERFSAQQFPDLHSELNLSSLELGDSALYFCASSPSKIAGPSTDTQYFGPGTRLTVL.

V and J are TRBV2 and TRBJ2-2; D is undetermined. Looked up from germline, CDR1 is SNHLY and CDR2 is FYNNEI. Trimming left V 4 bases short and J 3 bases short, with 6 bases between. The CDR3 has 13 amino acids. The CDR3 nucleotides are TGTGCCAGCAGTGTTTTAGACACCGGGGAGCTGTTTTTT. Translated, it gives CASSVLDTGELFF.